The present T cell receptor beta chain was sequenced within a study of blood T cell repertoires in COVID-19 (TCRdb year 2020). About the full investigation: Samples covering the acute and convalescent phases of COVID-19 were provided by collaborators in the United States, Italy and Spain. The samples were drawn from the first 160 participants of the ongoing ImmuneRACE study and from 1,254 subjects provided by 6 global collaborators. The dataset comprised deeply sampled blood TCRbeta repertoires from subjects exposed to, actively infected with, or recovered from COVID-19. The material from the prospective study consisted of cDNA or gDNA derived from T cells, B-cell-depleted T cells, or PBMCs. Nearly every sample came with metadata listing a de-identified subject ID, COVID-19 status, age in years and sex. The repertoires were released in a freely available public database intended as a resource for research on the immune response to SARS-CoV-2. Where available, HLA class I and class II types were taken from metadata supplied by the sample provider and were not determined by assay-based typing. Study-wide findings and limitations: The amount of clinical and demographic metadata varied by source and participant and was provided uncurated.

For this clone: What this receptor recognizes is not known. Base-call qualities are not available, and no considerably larger clone is one nucleotide away.

Whole blood was collected in K2EDTA tubes by collaborating institutions according to the institutions' own protocols. For TCRbeta analysis, collaborator samples were shipped as frozen whole blood, as isolated PBMCs, or as DNA extracted from either sample type. The immunoSEQ Assay, a bias-controlled multiplex PCR, was used to amplify TCRbeta CDR3 regions from genomic DNA. The published analysis was carried out like this. Nucleated cell counts per sample were estimated from amplification of reference gene primers within the assay. To quantify the absolute abundance of each unique TCRbeta CDR3 rearrangement, sequence reads were collapsed and filtered. For each sample, productive Simpson clonality was calculated as the square root of Simpson's diversity index over productive rearrangements. In its TCRdb copy, this immuneACCESS table keeps in-frame sequences only and misses some clones. Where compared with another copy, unresolved V genes explain less than half of these, and the others have no known cause. The DNA was the basis for D and trimming; V, J and clone size are from that table. For this sample the table gives under 30,000 clones, of which about nine tenths were detected only once. The ten largest make up around 12% of the sample.

Relative to germline, V is 7 bases shorter and J is 2 bases shorter, with 11 bases between their ends. The CDR3 runs 14 residues from the cysteine to the phenylalanine. Just CDR3 DNA is preserved here, 42 bases in frame from base 1. Sequences LNHNV (CDR1) and YYDKDF (CDR2) are obtained from the germline V gene (reference sequence). This TCR derives from a woman older than 75 with active or convalescent COVID-19. Sequencing used peripheral blood. The rearrangement combines TRBV15 with TRBJ2-2; TRBD1 is perhaps the D gene, given 6 matching bases. The CDR3 in this case is CATNRDTNTGELFF. The sequenced DNA is TGTGCCACCAACAGGGACACCAACACCGGGGAGCTGTTTTTT.